This T cell receptor (beta chain) derives from a study of OX40 agonist ivuxolimab in advanced cancers. Study context: Every 2 weeks, patients got intravenous ivuxolimab at one of six dose levels (0.01-10 mg/kg). Study conclusions and caveats: Expanded clones were, on average, more numerous among CD8+ T cells than CD4+.

About this clone itself: Its antigen is currently unknown.

Only in-frame clones appear in the TCRdb table, and some are missing; sequencing was by immunoSEQ multiplex PCR. The sample includes around 72,000 clones, approximately 85% of them seen just once. The CDR3 is 14 residues long. The germline V gene encodes CDR1 MDHEN and CDR2 SYDVKM. V lost 1 base, J lost 5 bases, and 11 bases lay in between. Sampling of blood occurred at baseline, cycle 4 day 1, and cycle 7 day 1. The receptor's source is an adult with an advanced solid tumor such as melanoma, head and neck, liver or kidney cancer. The rearrangement uses TRBV28 and TRBJ1-2, with D possibly matching TRBD1 (6 bases). The sequencing used CD4+ or CD8+ T cells sorted from blood, collected in a trial of the OX40 agonist ivuxolimab. CDR3 in DNA: TGTGCCAGCAGTTTATCGGGGGCGCGGTATGGCTACACCTTC. It yields the protein CASSLSGARYGYTF.